Here is one T cell receptor beta chain with its context. Antigen unknown. The time point: roughly nine-day in vitro stimulation with candidate neoantigen peptide 7. Several ELISpot-reactive neoantigen peptides each drove a 10-day in vitro stimulation. Baseline for clone expansion was a parallel culture with no peptide. CDR1 is MRHNA, CDR2 SNTAGT, per germline. V was clipped by 2 bases and J by 7 bases, with 15 bases between them. The CDR3 has 15 residues. The data are from a study of PD-1 blockade in mismatch repair-deficient tumors. Looking at the study overall: Enrolled about 2012-2016, patients had progressing, pretreated mismatch repair-deficient cancers of around twelve types.

Profiled with immunoSEQ multiplex PCR; TCRdb holds only in-frame clones, not every one. The sample has 7,000 to 9,000 clones, about 87% seen once. The source was cells cultured in vitro, collected from a patient treated with pembrolizumab. The sequence derives from an adult with mismatch repair-deficient cancer. This rearrangement joins TRBV6-4 to TRBJ2-1; D could derive from TRBD1 or TRBD2 (5 bases each). The CDR3 loop reads CASSDVEGSMNEQFF. The CDR3 region has the DNA TGTGCCAGCAGTGACGTTGAGGGGTCGATGAATGAGCAGTTCTTC.